The T cell receptor beta chain under discussion was sequenced for a study of CD8 T cells in Susac syndrome. Roughly 0.45 to 1 ug RNA was reverse transcribed with random hexamers. MiXCR was run by TCRdb on the immunoSEQ multiplex PCR reads, yielding one entry per CDR3 protein. In the table there are 250,000 to 300,000 distinct CDR3 sequences, 70% to 90% of which are singletons. Germline V gives CDR1 LNHDA, CDR2 SQIVND (reference sequence). CDR3 length: 15 amino acids. V shed 8 bases and J 4 bases; nucleotides not matched to a gene: 6. CD8+ and CD4+ T cells taken from blood had their TCR beta sequenced.

This chain links TRBV19 with TRBJ2-1; 12 positions agree with TRBD2. Sequencing was carried out using CD8+ T cells from PBMCs. The source of this sequence is a human donor with multiple sclerosis. The CDR3 sequence is CASSLAGGGYNEQFF. Written as DNA, the CDR3 is TGTGCCAGTTCACTAGCGGGAGGTGGTTACAATGAGCAGTTCTTC.